This T cell receptor (beta chain) is drawn from a study of blood T cell repertoires in COVID-19. The table lists this clone with a few counts. Categorization into cohorts depended on clinical history that participants reported. What the recovered Cohort 3 donors had was two negative PCRs, clearance, or symptom resolution. Libraries were prepared by immunoSEQ multiplex PCR; TCRdb keeps only in-frame clonotypes and omits some of them. The table lists about 390,000 clones, approximately 87% of them singletons. The junction had 6 bases not matched to a gene; V was cut back by 1 base and J by 2 bases. The CDR3 length is 16 residues. Germline CDR1 is MGHRA and CDR2 is YSYEKL.

Input material: PBMCs or T cells enriched from blood (not recorded which). The source of this sequence is a woman aged 45-65 years who had recovered from COVID-19. The chain employs TRBV4-1 and TRBJ2-7; the match to TRBD2 covers 9 bases. CDR3 loop: CASSQVVLAGTYEQYF. The CDR3 region has the DNA TGCGCCAGCAGCCAAGTGGTCCTAGCGGGGACCTACGAGCAGTACTTC.